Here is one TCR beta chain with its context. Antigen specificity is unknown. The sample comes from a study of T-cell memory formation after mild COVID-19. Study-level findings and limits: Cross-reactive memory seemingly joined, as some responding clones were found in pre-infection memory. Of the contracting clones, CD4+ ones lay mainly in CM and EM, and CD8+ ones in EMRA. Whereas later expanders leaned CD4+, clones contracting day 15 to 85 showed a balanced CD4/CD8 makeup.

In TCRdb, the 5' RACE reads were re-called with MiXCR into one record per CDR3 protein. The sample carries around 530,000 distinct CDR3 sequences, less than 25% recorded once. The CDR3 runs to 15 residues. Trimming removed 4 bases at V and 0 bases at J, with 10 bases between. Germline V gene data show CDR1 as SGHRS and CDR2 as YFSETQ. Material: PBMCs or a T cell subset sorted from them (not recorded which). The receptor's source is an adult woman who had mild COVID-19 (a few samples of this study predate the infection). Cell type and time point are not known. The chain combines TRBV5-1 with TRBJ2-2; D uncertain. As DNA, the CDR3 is TGCGCCAGCAGCCCTCCAGAGGCGAACACCGGGGAGCTGTTTTTT. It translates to CASSPPEANTGELFF.